This T cell receptor beta chain was identified during a study of cytomegalovirus exposure and HLA in healthy donors. Study observations and caveats: Researchers reported that three CMV-associated chains were confirmed in vitro as CMV antigen-specific.

Primers: 60 Vbeta forward and 13 Jbeta reverse. Some clones are missing from TCRdb's copy, which holds only in-frame ones; the method was immunoSEQ multiplex PCR. The data show about 120,000 clones, with approximately 80% seen just once and around 1.5% held by the top ten. A note on this clone: The antigen is undetermined.

In nominal health when sampled, donors likely had unrecorded immune exposures nonetheless. This receptor was identified in a woman between 18 and 29 years old in good health and CMV-seronegative. Sequenced material: PBMCs.

In nucleotides, the CDR3 is TGTGCCAGCAGTTACGGCGGGGGGGGACTAACGGCCCAGTACTTC. Amino acids: CASSYGGGGLTAQYF. V gene TRBV6-5 combines with J gene TRBJ2-5, with 9 positions matching TRBD2. The J segment lost 9 bases and the V segment lost 2 bases, leaving 10 bases of the junction unmatched. The V gene's germline CDR1 is MNHEY and CDR2 SVGAGI. The CDR3 has 15 amino acids.